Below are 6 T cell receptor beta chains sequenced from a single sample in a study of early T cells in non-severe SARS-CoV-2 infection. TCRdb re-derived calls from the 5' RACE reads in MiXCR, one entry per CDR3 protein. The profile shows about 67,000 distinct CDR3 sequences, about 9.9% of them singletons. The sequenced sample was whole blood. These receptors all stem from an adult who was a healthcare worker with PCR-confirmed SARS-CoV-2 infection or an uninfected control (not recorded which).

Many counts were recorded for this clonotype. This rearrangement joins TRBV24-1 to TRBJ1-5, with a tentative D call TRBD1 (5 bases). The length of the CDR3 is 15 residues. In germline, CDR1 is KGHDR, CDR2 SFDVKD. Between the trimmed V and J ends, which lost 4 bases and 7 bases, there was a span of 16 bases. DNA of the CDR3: TGTGCCACCAGTGACTCCAGGGATAGCGGACAGCCCCAGCATTTT. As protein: CATSDSRDSGQPQHF.

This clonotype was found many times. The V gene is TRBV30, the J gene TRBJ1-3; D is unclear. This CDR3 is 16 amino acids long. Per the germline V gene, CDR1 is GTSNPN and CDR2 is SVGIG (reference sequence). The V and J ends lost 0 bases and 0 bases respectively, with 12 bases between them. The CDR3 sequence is CAWSVTLLSSGNTIYF. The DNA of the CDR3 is TGTGCCTGGAGTGTAACCCTTCTCAGCTCTGGAAACACCATATATTTT.

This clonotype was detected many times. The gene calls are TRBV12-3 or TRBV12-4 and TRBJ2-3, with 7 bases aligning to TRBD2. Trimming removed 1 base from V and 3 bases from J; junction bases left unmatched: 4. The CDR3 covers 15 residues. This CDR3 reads CASSLGAGATDTQYF. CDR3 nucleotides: TGTGCCAGCAGTTTAGGGGCGGGAGCGACAGATACGCAGTATTTT.

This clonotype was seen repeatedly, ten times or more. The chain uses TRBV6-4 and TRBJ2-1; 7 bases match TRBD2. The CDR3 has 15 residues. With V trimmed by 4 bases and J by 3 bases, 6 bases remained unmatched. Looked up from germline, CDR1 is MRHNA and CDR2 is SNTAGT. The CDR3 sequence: CASSVEAGLYNEQFF. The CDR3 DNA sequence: TGTGCCAGCAGTGTCGAAGCGGGACTCTACAATGAGCAGTTCTTC.

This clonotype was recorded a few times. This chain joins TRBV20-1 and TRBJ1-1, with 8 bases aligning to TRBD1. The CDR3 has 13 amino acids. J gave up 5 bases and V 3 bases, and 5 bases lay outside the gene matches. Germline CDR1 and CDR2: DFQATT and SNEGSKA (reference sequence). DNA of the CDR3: TGCAGTGCTAGCTCCACAGGGGGAACTGAAGCTTTCTTT. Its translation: CSASSTGGTEAFF.

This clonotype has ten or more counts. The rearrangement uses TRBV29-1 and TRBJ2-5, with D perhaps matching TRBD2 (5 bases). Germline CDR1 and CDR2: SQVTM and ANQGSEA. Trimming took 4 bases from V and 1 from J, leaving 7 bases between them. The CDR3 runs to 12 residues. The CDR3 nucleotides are TGCAGCGTTGCCCGGGGCCAAGAGACCCAGTACTTC. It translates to CSVARGQETQYF.